The 21 T cell receptor beta chains presented below share a single source sample, sequenced in a study of cytomegalovirus exposure and HLA in healthy donors. Amplification used 60 Vbeta primers and 13 Jbeta primers. Profiled with immunoSEQ multiplex PCR; TCRdb holds only in-frame clones, not every one. The data show approximately 100,000 clones, with over 65% seen just once and under 3.5% held by the top ten. Sequences were obtained from PBMCs. The receptors shown here come from a female donor in good health and CMV-seronegative.

This clone was found a few times. The chain links TRBV4-1 to TRBJ1-3, with 10 bases that match TRBD1. The V gene end was trimmed by 4 bases and the J gene end by 4 bases; junction bases not matched to a gene: 4. The CDR3 covers 15 residues. Germline V gene lookup returns CDR1 MGHRA and CDR2 YSYEKL. The CDR3 region has the DNA TGCGCCAGCAGCCTTGGGACAGGGGACGGAAACACCATATATTTT. It specifies CASSLGTGDGNTIYF.

This chain connects TRBV7-9 to TRBJ2-1, with a possible D match to TRBD1 (6 bases). Germline V gene data show CDR1 as SEHNR and CDR2 as FQNEAQ (reference sequence). CDR3 length: 14 amino acids. V dropped 5 bases and J dropped 7 bases, with 15 bases sitting between them. DNA of the CDR3: TGTGCCAGCAGCACGCTAGGACAGTCGAATGAGCAGTTCTTC. It yields the protein CASSTLGQSNEQFF.

The chain employs TRBV30 and TRBJ1-2; D possibly corresponds to TRBD1 (6 bases). V was cut by 5 bases and J by 5 bases, with 12 bases left in between. CDR1 is GTSNPN and CDR2 is SVGIG in the germline V gene (reference sequence). This CDR3 has 12 residues. CDR3 in amino acids: CAWVQGQYGYTF. CDR3 DNA: TGTGCCTGGGTACAGGGCCAATATGGCTACACCTTC. Using reference TRBV30 and TRBJ1-2 for the parts outside the CDR3, the full variable domain is SQTIHQWPATLVQPVGSPLSLECTVEGTSNPNLYWYRQAAGRGLQLLFYSVGIGQISSEVPQNLSASRPQDRQFILSSKKLLLSDSGFYLCAWVQGQYGYTFGSGTRLTVV.

This clone has just one count. The chain uses TRBV5-4 and TRBJ2-7, with TRBD2 matching over 12 bases. Germline CDR1 SGHNT, CDR2 YYREEE (reference sequence). V gave up 3 bases and J gave up 2 bases; unmatched junction bases: 15. The CDR3 loop spans 19 amino acids. The CDR3 DNA reads as TGTGCCAGCAGCTCCGTCGCTCTAGCGGGGGGGCATCGCACCTACGAGCAGTACTTC. It yields the protein CASSSVALAGGHRTYEQYF.

The chain recombines TRBV6-5 with TRBJ1-1; possibly TRBD1 for D (6 bases). The CDR3 contains 14 residues. Trimming shortened V by 4 bases and J by 7 bases, and 16 bases separated the two germline ends. CDR1 and CDR2 (germline): MNHEY, SVGAGI. For the CDR3, the DNA is TGTGCCAGCAGTTCCCCGGACGGACAGCTTGAAGCTTTCTTT. It is translated as CASSSPDGQLEAFF.

This clone was found once. J is TRBJ2-2 and V is TRBV2, with 15 bases aligning to TRBD2. Germline V lookup: CDR1 SNHLY, CDR2 FYNNEI. V trimming: 5 bases; J trimming: 7 bases; junction bases outside the gene matches: 5. There are 16 residues in the CDR3. The CDR3 loop is CASSPGLAGGRGELFF. In nucleotides, the CDR3 is TGTGCCAGCAGTCCGGGACTAGCGGGGGGCCGCGGGGAGCTGTTTTTT.

The rearrangement joins TRBV18 to TRBJ2-3; tentatively, D is TRBD1 (6 bases). V was trimmed by 3 bases and J by 3 bases, leaving 10 bases between them. The CDR3 is 14 amino acids. The germline gives CDR1 KGHSH, CDR2 LQKENI. DNA for the CDR3: TGTGCCAGCTCACCCCCCAGGGGAACAGATACGCAGTATTTT. It is translated as CASSPPRGTDTQYF. The variable domain in full, with the rest retrieved from reference TRBV18 and TRBJ2-3, is NAGVMQNPRHLVRRRGQEARLRCSPMKGHSHVYWYRQLPEEGLKFMVYLQKENIIDESGMPKERFSAEFPKEGPSILRIQQVVRGDSAAYFCASSPPRGTDTQYFGPGTRLTVL.

The chain recombines TRBV7-6 with TRBJ1-2, with a tentative D call TRBD1 (5 bases). The CDR3 is 15 residues long. Germline V gene lookup returns CDR1 SGHVS and CDR2 FNYEAQ. V gave up 4 bases and J gave up 6 bases, with 18 bases separating them. The CDR3 is CASSSSPGSTHGYTF. The CDR3 nucleotides are TGTGCCAGCAGCTCCTCCCCAGGGTCGACGCATGGCTACACCTTC.

This clone has a handful of counts. V gene TRBV7-2 combines with J gene TRBJ1-1; 7 bases map to TRBD1. Germline V lookup: CDR1 SGHTA, CDR2 FQGNSA. J gave up 5 bases and V 5 bases, and 11 bases lay outside the gene matches. The CDR3 has 15 residues. CDR3 nucleotide sequence: TGTGCCAGCAGCATAGACAGGGCGGGGGGAACTGAAGCTTTCTTT. Amino acids: CASSIDRAGGTEAFF.

The table lists this clone with a few counts. This CDR3 is CASSRGTPGDTEAFF. CDR3 bases: TGTGCCAGCAGTAGAGGGACACCAGGGGACACTGAAGCTTTCTTT. The chain carries TRBV2 and TRBJ1-1; D is perhaps TRBD1 (6 bases). Trimming cost V 5 bases and J 3 bases, with 16 bases left between them. This CDR3 has 15 residues. Per germline, CDR1 SNHLY and CDR2 FYNNEI.

The chain couples TRBV7-9 to TRBJ2-3; tentatively, D is TRBD2 (6 bases). Trimming left V 2 bases short and J 2 bases short, with 14 bases between. This CDR3 is built from 16 residues. CDR1 and CDR2 from the germline V gene are SEHNR and FQNEAQ (reference sequence). The CDR3 sequence: CASSLLVAGITDTQYF. The CDR3 DNA is TGTGCCAGCAGCTTACTTGTTGCGGGGATCACAGATACGCAGTATTTT.

This chain uses TRBV5-1 with TRBJ1-1; D remains ambiguous. This CDR3 is built from 13 residues. V was trimmed by 4 bases and J by 1 base, leaving 8 bases between them. Germline V CDR1 and CDR2: SGHRS, YFSETQ. CDR3 in amino acids: CASSAVRNTEAFF. The CDR3 nucleotides read TGCGCCAGCAGCGCGGTCCGGAACACTGAAGCTTTCTTT.

The chain carries TRBV19 and TRBJ2-2; 9 nucleotides line up with TRBD2. Germline V gives CDR1 LNHDA, CDR2 SQIVND (reference sequence). V lost 5 bases and J lost 6; bases outside the gene matches: 31. The CDR3 is 23 residues long. CDR3 nucleotides: TGTGCCAGTAGTGTGGATCACGGGCGGCCCAGACTAGCGGAGACTATGGTCCCCGGGGAGCTGTTTTTT. Amino acids: CASSVDHGRPRLAETMVPGELFF. Full variable domain (outside the CDR3, taken from reference TRBV19 and TRBJ2-2): DGGITQSPKYLFRKEGQNVTLSCEQNLNHDAMYWYRQDPGQGLRLIYYSQIVNDFQKGDIAEGYSVSREKKESFPLTVTSAQKNPTAFYLCASSVDHGRPRLAETMVPGELFFGEGSRLTVL.

The gene calls are TRBV7-9 and TRBJ2-7, with 8 bases identical to TRBD1. V gave up 7 bases and J gave up 0 bases; unmatched junction bases: 11. The germline V gene encodes CDR1 SEHNR and CDR2 FQNEAQ (reference sequence). The CDR3 sequence is 16 residues long. The CDR3 DNA reads as TGTGCCAGCACCACCGGGCTGGGGACAGGCTCCTACGAGCAGTACTTC. Its protein product is CASTTGLGTGSYEQYF.

The CDR3 DNA is TGCGCCAGCAGCGAGGAGGGGTCTCACTACGAGCAGTACTTC. Translation: CASSEEGSHYEQYF. The genes are TRBV5-1 and TRBJ2-7; possible D gene TRBD2, 6 bases. Deletions cut 4 bases from V and 3 bases from J, with 14 bases between. CDR1 is SGHRS and CDR2 is YFSETQ in the germline V gene. The CDR3 totals 14 residues.

The DNA for the CDR3 is TGCGCGTGCTCGTGGGGCGCTCATGAGCAGTTCTTC. Its protein product is CACSWGAHEQFF. V is TRBV29-1 and J is TRBJ2-1; D is perhaps TRBD1 (5 bases). The CDR3 extends over 12 amino acids. Germline CDR1 and CDR2: SQVTM and ANQGSEA.

The chain uses TRBV6-4 and TRBJ1-1; the D gene is possibly TRBD1 (6 bases). Germline loops: CDR1 MRHNA, CDR2 SNTAGT. This CDR3 contains 15 residues. V lost 3 bases, J lost 0 bases, and 11 bases lay in between. The CDR3 protein is CASSEQGGVNTEAFF. CDR3 nucleotides: TGTGCCAGCAGTGAACAGGGTGGGGTGAACACTGAAGCTTTCTTT.

V usage is TRBV7-6 and J usage is TRBJ2-7; weak D call: TRBD2 (6 bases). The V end was cut by 5 bases, the J end by 5 bases, with 7 bases between. The CDR3 extends over 11 amino acids. Germline V gene lookup returns CDR1 SGHVS and CDR2 FNYEAQ. The CDR3: CASSPGDEQYF. The DNA for the CDR3 is TGTGCCAGCAGCCCGGGGGACGAGCAGTACTTC.

This sequence joins TRBV5-1 and TRBJ2-1, with D uncertain. This CDR3 has 13 amino acids. The V gene lost 0 bases and the J gene lost 8 bases, with 9 bases spanning the gap. Germline V lookup: CDR1 SGHRS, CDR2 YFSETQ. The CDR3 coding sequence is TGCGCCAGCAGCTTGGCAAGGAGTCATGAGCAGTTCTTC. Encoded protein: CASSLARSHEQFF.

The V and J genes are TRBV30 and TRBJ1-1, with no clear D. Trimming cost V 4 bases and J 2 bases, with 11 bases left between them. Germline CDR1 reads GTSNPN; CDR2 reads SVGIG (reference sequence). The CDR3 sequence is 13 residues long. The CDR3 is CAWTGLGNTEAFF. CDR3 nucleotides: TGTGCCTGGACAGGATTGGGCAACACTGAAGCTTTCTTT. Supplemented by reference TRBV30 and TRBJ1-1, the full variable domain reads SQTIHQWPATLVQPVGSPLSLECTVEGTSNPNLYWYRQAAGRGLQLLFYSVGIGQISSEVPQNLSASRPQDRQFILSSKKLLLSDSGFYLCAWTGLGNTEAFFGQGTRLTVV.

The rearrangement joins TRBV2 to TRBJ2-1; 11 positions match TRBD2. Germline V CDR1 and CDR2: SNHLY, FYNNEI. J lost 3 bases, V lost 9 bases, and 7 bases had no gene match. The CDR3 runs 15 residues. The CDR3 here is CASKTSGGFYNEQFF. CDR3 coding DNA: TGTGCCAGTAAAACTAGCGGGGGTTTCTACAATGAGCAGTTCTTC.